This T cell receptor beta chain was recorded in a study of shared T cell receptors in the human thymus. Sequenced by immunoSEQ multiplex PCR; TCRdb stores in-frame clones only, minus some. The repertoire holds some 760,000 clones, 80% to 90% seen once, with roughly 0.01% in the top ten. Trimming shortened V by 2 bases and J by 4 bases, and 14 bases separated the two germline ends. The germline V gene has CDR1 SEHNR and CDR2 FQNEAQ (reference sequence). This CDR3 has 15 amino acids. These same data were also listed under a study on human thymus T cells. From that report: During corrective heart surgery, resections were taken, and the thymus tissue came from them. Thymic and blood repertoires seemed to favor certain V and J genes. Thymic repertoires overlap heavily among unrelated individuals, related research has reported.

The chain is built from TRBV7-9 and TRBJ1-1; no definite D call. The specimen sequenced was thymocytes. The sequence was collected from a girl under two years old with a congenital heart defect. CDR3 nucleotides: TGTGCCAGCAGCTTAACACCGTGGGCTCCCACTGAAGCTTTCTTT. Amino acids: CASSLTPWAPTEAFF.